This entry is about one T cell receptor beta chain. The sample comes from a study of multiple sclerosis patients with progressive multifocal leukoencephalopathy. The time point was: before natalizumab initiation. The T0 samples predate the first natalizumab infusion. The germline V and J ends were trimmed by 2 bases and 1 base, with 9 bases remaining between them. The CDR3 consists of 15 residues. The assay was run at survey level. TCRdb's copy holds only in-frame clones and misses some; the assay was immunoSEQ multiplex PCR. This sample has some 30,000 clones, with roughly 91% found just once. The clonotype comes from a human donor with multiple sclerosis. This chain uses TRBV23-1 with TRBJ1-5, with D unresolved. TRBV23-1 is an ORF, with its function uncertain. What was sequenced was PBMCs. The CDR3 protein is CASSQPGQSNQPQHF. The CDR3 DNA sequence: TGCGCCAGCAGTCAACCAGGTCAGAGCAATCAGCCCCAGCATTTT.